These 4 T cell receptor beta chains were sequenced from one sample in a study of shared clonotypes between healthy human individuals. Here immunoSEQ multiplex PCR was the method, and the copy in TCRdb shows in-frame clones only, minus some. Of some 2,100,000 clones listed, approximately 94% are singletons. Selected positively for CCR7 and CD45RO-negative, naive CD8 cells excluded terminally differentiated effector memory CD45RA+ cells. Sequencing used naive CD8+ T cells from PBMCs. Receptors originate from a man aged 18 to 30 in good health. Some clones in this sample may be carry-over from other donors' samples.

The rearrangement uses TRBV5-6 and TRBJ2-5; 10 bases align to TRBD1. With V trimmed by 3 bases and J by 0 bases, 11 bases remained unmatched. This CDR3 contains 18 residues. From germline, CDR1 is SGHDT and CDR2 YYEEEE. The CDR3 here is CASSSTQTGGLYQETQYF. The CDR3 DNA sequence: TGTGCCAGCAGCTCGACCCAGACAGGGGGCTTGTACCAAGAGACCCAGTACTTC. Drawing the rest from reference TRBV5-6 and TRBJ2-5, the complete variable domain is DAGVTQSPTHLIKTRGQQVTLRCSPKSGHDTVSWYQQALGQGPQFIFQYYEEEERQRGNFPDRFSGHQFPNYSSELNVNALLLGDSALYLCASSSTQTGGLYQETQYFGPGTRLLVL.

The chain links TRBV10-3 to TRBJ1-1; D gene uncertain. The germline gives CDR1 ENHRY, CDR2 SYGVKD. V was clipped by 7 bases and J by 1 base, with 10 bases between them. This CDR3 contains 13 residues. CDR3 loop: CAITSHGNTEAFF. For the CDR3, the DNA is TGTGCCATCACCAGTCACGGGAACACTGAAGCTTTCTTT.

The chain uses TRBV5-4 and TRBJ2-2; 8 nucleotides agree with TRBD2. V gave up 4 bases and J gave up 0 bases; unmatched junction bases: 8. Looked up from germline, CDR1 is SGHNT and CDR2 is YYREEE (reference sequence). The CDR3 is 17 amino acids. This CDR3 reads CASSLGAGESNTGELFF. The CDR3 bases are TGTGCCAGCAGCCTGGGAGCGGGAGAGTCGAACACCGGGGAGCTGTTTTTT. Together with reference TRBV5-4 and TRBJ2-2, the CDR3 gives the full variable domain: ETGVTQSPTHLIKTRGQQVTLRCSSQSGHNTVSWYQQALGQGPQFIFQYYREEENGRGNFPPRFSGLQFPNYSSELNVNALELDDSALYLCASSLGAGESNTGELFFGEGSRLTVL.

The rearrangement joins TRBV19 to TRBJ2-7; TRBD1 aligns across 9 bases. CDR3 length: 15 amino acids. The junction had 7 bases not matched to a gene; V was cut back by 2 bases and J by 5 bases. Germline V lookup: CDR1 LNHDA, CDR2 SQIVND (reference sequence). The CDR3 DNA follows: TGTGCCAGTAGTATACTATTTGGGACAGGGAACGAGCAGTACTTC. Its translation: CASSILFGTGNEQYF.